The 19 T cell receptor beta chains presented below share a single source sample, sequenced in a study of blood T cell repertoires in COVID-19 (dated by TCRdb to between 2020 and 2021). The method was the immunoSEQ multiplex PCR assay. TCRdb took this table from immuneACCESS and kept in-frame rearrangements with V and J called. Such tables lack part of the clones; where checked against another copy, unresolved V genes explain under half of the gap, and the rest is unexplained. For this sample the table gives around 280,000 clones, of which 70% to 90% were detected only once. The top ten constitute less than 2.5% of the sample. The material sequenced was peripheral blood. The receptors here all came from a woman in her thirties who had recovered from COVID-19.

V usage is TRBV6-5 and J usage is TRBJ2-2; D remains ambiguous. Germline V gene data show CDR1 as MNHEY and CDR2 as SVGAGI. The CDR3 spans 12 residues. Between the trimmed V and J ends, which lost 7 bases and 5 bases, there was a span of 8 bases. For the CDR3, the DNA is TGTGCCAGCACGAAGGAGACCGGGGAGCTGTTTTTT. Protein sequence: CASTKETGELFF.

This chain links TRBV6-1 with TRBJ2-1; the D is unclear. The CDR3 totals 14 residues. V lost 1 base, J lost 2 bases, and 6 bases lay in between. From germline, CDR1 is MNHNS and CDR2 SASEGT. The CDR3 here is CASSEVQAYNEQFF. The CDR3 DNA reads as TGTGCCAGCAGTGAAGTACAAGCCTACAATGAGCAGTTCTTC.

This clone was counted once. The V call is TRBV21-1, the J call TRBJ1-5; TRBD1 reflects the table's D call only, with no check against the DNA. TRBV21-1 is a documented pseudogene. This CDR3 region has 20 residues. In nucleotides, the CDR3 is TGTGCCAGCAGCTCCCGAACCCAGACAGGGCCTCCGGGGGTAAATCAGCCCCAGCATTTT. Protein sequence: CASSSRTQTGPPGVNQPQHF.

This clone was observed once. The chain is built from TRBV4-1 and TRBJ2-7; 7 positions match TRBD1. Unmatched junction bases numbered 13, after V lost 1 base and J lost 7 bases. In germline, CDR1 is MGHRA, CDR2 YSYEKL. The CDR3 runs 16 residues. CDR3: CASSQGPGTVGNEQYF. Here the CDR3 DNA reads TGCGCCAGCAGCCAAGGGCCCGGGACAGTAGGGAATGAGCAGTACTTC.

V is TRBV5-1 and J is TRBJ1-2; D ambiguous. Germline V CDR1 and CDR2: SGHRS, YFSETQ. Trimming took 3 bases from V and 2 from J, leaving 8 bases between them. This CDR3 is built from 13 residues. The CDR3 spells CASSSTANYGYTF. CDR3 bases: TGCGCCAGCAGCTCGACTGCCAACTATGGCTACACCTTC.

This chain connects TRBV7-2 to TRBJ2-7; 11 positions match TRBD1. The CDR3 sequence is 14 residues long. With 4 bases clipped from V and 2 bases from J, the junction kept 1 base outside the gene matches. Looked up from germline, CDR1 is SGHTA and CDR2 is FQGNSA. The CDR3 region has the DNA TGTGCCAGCAGCTGGGGACAGGGGGCCTACGAGCAGTACTTC. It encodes CASSWGQGAYEQYF. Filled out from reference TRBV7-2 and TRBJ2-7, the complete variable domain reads GAGVSQSPSNKVTEKGKDVELRCDPISGHTALYWYRQSLGQGLEFLIYFQGNSAPDKSGLPSDRFSAERTGGSVSTLTIQRTQQEDSAVYLCASSWGQGAYEQYFGPGTRLTVT.

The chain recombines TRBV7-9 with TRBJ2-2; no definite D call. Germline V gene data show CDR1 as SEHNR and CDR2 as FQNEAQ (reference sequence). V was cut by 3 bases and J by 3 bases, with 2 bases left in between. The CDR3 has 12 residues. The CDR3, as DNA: TGTGCCAGCAGCTTCGACACCGGGGAGCTGTTTTTT. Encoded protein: CASSFDTGELFF.

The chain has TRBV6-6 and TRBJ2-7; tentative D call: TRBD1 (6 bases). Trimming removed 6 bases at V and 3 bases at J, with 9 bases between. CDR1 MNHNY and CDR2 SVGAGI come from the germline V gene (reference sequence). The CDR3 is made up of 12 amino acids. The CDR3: CASSLGGYEQYF. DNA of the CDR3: TGTGCCAGCAGCCTAGGGGGCTACGAGCAGTACTTC.

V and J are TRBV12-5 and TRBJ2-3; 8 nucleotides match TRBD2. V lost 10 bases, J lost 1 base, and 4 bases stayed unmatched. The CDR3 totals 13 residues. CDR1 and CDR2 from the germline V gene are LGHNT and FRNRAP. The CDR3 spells CATSSGRTDTQYF. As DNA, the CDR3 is TGTGCTACCTCTAGCGGGCGCACAGATACGCAGTATTTT.

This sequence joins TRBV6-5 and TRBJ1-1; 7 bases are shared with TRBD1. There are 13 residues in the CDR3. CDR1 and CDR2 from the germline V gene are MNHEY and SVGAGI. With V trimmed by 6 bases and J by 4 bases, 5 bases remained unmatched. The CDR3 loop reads CASSFDRATEAFF. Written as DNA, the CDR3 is TGTGCCAGCAGCTTTGACAGGGCCACTGAAGCTTTCTTT.

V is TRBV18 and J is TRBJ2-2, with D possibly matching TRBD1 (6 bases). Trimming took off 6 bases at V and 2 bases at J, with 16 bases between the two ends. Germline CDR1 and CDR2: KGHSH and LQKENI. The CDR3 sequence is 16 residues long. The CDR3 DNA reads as TGTGCCAGCTCGCAGGACAGTGGGTTAAACACCGGGGAGCTGTTTTTT. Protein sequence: CASSQDSGLNTGELFF.

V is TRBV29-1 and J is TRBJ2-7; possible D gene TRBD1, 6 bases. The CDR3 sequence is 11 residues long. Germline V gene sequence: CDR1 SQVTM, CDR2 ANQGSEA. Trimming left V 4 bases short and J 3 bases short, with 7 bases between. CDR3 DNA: TGCAGCGTTGCACAGGGCTACGAGCAGTACTTC. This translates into CSVAQGYEQYF.

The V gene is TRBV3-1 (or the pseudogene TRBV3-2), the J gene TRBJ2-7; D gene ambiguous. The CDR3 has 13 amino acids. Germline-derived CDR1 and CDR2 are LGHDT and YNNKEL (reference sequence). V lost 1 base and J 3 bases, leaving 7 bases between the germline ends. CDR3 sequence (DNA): TGTGCCAGCAGCCAAGGAGGATTCTACGAGCAGTACTTC. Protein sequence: CASSQGGFYEQYF.

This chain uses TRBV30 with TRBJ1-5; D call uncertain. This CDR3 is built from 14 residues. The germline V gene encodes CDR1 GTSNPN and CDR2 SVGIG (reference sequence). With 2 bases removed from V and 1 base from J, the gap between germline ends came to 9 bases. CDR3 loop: CAWSLSRSNQPQHF. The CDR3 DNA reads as TGTGCCTGGAGTTTGTCCAGGAGCAATCAGCCCCAGCATTTT.

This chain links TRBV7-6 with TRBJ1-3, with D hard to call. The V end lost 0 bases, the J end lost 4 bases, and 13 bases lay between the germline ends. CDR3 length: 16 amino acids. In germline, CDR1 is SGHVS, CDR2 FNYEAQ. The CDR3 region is CASSLASGSGGNTIYF. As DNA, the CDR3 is TGTGCCAGCAGCTTAGCCAGCGGGTCTGGCGGAAACACCATATATTTT.

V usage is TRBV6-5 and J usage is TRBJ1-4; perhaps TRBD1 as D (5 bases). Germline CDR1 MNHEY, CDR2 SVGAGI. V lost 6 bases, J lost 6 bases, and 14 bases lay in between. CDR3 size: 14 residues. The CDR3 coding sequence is TGTGCCAGCAGGGACATAACGGGGGATGAAAAACTGTTTTTT. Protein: CASRDITGDEKLFF.

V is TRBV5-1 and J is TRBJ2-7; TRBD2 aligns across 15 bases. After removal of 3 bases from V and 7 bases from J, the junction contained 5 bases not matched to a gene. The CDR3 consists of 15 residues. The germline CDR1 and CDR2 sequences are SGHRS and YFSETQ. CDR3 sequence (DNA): TGCGCCAGCAGCTGGACTAGCGGGAGGGCCGGTGAGCAGTACTTC. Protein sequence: CASSWTSGRAGEQYF.

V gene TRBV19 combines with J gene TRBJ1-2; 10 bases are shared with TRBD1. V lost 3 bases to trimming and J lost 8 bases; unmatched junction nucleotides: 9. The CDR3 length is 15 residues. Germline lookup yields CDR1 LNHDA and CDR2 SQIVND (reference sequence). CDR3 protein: CASSIRAGTGDGYTF. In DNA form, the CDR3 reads TGTGCCAGTAGTATCAGGGCCGGGACAGGGGACGGCTACACCTTC.

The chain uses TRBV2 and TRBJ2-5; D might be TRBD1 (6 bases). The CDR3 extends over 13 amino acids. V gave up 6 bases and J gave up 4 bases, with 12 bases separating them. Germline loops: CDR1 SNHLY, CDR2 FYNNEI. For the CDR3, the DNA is TGTGCCAGCAGCAGGGTGACAGGAGAGACCCAGTACTTC. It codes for CASSRVTGETQYF.